These 26 T cell receptor beta chains originate from one sample sequenced in a study of tumor-infiltrating lymphocytes in primary liver carcinoma. Synthesis of TCR beta cDNA was carried out from about 0.55 ug total RNA with a constant-region primer. ARM-PCR, slightly modified, supplied the TCR beta libraries through three nested multiplex PCR rounds. Both of the initial two PCR rounds ran for around 10 cycles and employed TRBV1-TRBV30 forward primers alongside a C-beta reverse primer. From the multiplex PCR reads, TCRdb called clonotypes with MiXCR, one entry per CDR3 protein. Here the sample spans 95,000 to 100,000 distinct CDR3 sequences, approximately 70% being singletons. Co-extracting RNA and DNA was done with roughly 17-31 mg of unsorted bulk tissue as input. Material for sequencing was liver tumor tissue from sampling region 2. The subset: tumor region T2, inferior pole. The receptors were sampled from a woman aged 60-70 years with primary liver carcinoma and hepatitis B virus infection.

Regarding this clonotype: The conserved phenylalanine or tryptophan normally closing the CDR3 is absent here, so this likely arose from a read error. V usage is TRBV7-3 and J usage is TRBJ1-1, with TRBD1 as a possible D gene (5 bases). Deletions cut 8 bases from V and 1 base from J, with 11 bases between. This CDR3 is built from 13 residues. Per germline, CDR1 SGHTA and CDR2 FQGTGA. CDR3 DNA sequence: TGTGCCAGCTCGACAGACGAGAACACTGAAGCTTTCTCT. Translated, it gives CASSTDENTEAFS.

To note about this clonotype: This may be a read error: a much more frequent sequence differs by one nucleotide. The chain uses TRBV6-1 and TRBJ1-2; maybe TRBD1 (5 bases). CDR1 MNHNS and CDR2 SASEGT come from the germline V gene. This CDR3 contains 17 residues. Between the trimmed V and J ends, which lost 2 bases and 3 bases, there was a span of 19 bases. DNA of the CDR3: TGTGCCAGCAGTGAAACTCTAAACAGGAGGCCCGACTATGGCTACACCTTC. Its protein is CASSETLNRRPDYGYTF.

This clonotype has a single count. This chain connects TRBV29-1 to TRBJ1-1, with D hard to call. Germline V CDR1 and CDR2: SQVTM, ANQGSEA. This CDR3 has 9 amino acids. The CDR3 DNA is TGCATCGGAGGGAATGAAGCTTTCTTT. Its protein is CIGGNEAFF.

For this clonotype: Its ends do not fully match the called genes, so a read error is possible. The V call is TRBV11-2, the J call TRBJ1-6; no definite D call. CDR1 SGHAT and CDR2 FQNNGV come from the germline V gene. CDR3 length equals 15 residues. Written as DNA, the CDR3 is TGTGCCAGCTGCTTAGAAGTGGCAGCTATCTCGCCCCTCCAATTT. Translating gives CASCLEVAAISPLQF.

In regard to this clonotype: Germline and junction disagree at one end, which may indicate a read error. The genes are TRBV11-2 and TRBJ2-1; D gene uncertain. Germline V gene data show CDR1 as SGHAT and CDR2 as FQNNGV. The CDR3 is 17 residues long. Here the CDR3 reads CASSFTPLRSSYNKQFF. The CDR3 DNA follows: TGCGCCAGCAGCTTTACCCCACTGAGGAGTTCCTACAATAAGCAGTTCTTC.

Comment on this clonotype: As the CDR3 is not closed by the conserved phenylalanine or tryptophan, this likely results from a read error. The V call is TRBV11-2, the J call TRBJ2-3; a possible D gene is TRBD1 (5 bases). The length of the CDR3 is 14 residues. Germline CDR1 and CDR2: SGHAT and FQNNGV. The CDR3 loop is CANSMGLPTDTQYS. The CDR3 coding sequence is TGTGCCAACAGCATGGGGCTTCCCACCGATACGCAGTATTCT.

On this clonotype: The junction differs from germline at one of its ends, possibly a read error. This rearrangement joins TRBV7-8 to TRBJ2-6; 8 nucleotides match TRBD2. Germline loops: CDR1 SGHVS, CDR2 FQNEAQ. This CDR3 contains 18 residues. This chain's CDR3 is CASSLPGLDLSGASVLTF. The CDR3, as DNA: TGTGCCAGCAGTTTACCGGGACTAGACTTGTCTGGGGCCAGCGTCCTGACTTTC.

As for this clonotype: One end of the junction fails to match germline, which may point to a read error. This chain connects TRBV11-1 to TRBJ1-1; D gene ambiguous. The CDR3 covers 15 residues. Germline V CDR1 and CDR2: SGHAT, FQDESV (reference sequence). The CDR3, as DNA: TGTACCAGCAGTCCCCTCGGGCCGACGAACACTGAAGCCTTCTTT. This encodes CTSSPLGPTNTEAFF.

This clonotype was seen more than once but under ten times. The V call is TRBV7-9, the J call TRBJ2-2, with 10 bases fitting TRBD2. Trimming removed 4 bases from V and 5 bases from J; junction bases left unmatched: 10. CDR1 and CDR2 from the germline V gene are SEHNR and FQNEAQ (reference sequence). This CDR3 region has 17 residues. The CDR3: CASSSSYYSGRTGELFF. The CDR3, as DNA: TGTGCCAGCAGCTCCTCCTACTATAGCGGGAGGACCGGGGAGCTGTTTTTT.

This clonotype appeared a few times. The genes are TRBV6-6 and TRBJ2-4; 11 positions match TRBD2. CDR1 is MNHNY and CDR2 is SVGAGI in the germline V gene (reference sequence). The CDR3 is 18 amino acids. J gave up 0 bases and V 6 bases, and 10 bases lay outside the gene matches. The CDR3, as DNA: TGTGCCAGCAGGACTAGCGGGATCCAATTTGTAGCCAAAAACATTCAGTACTTC. It codes for CASRTSGIQFVAKNIQYF.

Regarding this clonotype: A junction boundary mismatches the germline segment, possibly from a read error. This rearrangement joins TRBV29-1 to TRBJ2-2; either TRBD1 or TRBD2 may supply D (5 bases each). CDR3 length: 13 amino acids. The V gene's germline CDR1 is SQVTM and CDR2 ANQGSEA. The CDR3 reads CGVTGHSDWELFF. CDR3 sequence (DNA): TGCGGCGTCACGGGGCACTCGGACTGGGAGCTGTTTTTT.

This clonotype was detected many times. The V and J genes are TRBV11-1 and TRBJ2-1; D possibly corresponds to TRBD2 (6 bases). The V gene lost 4 bases and the J gene lost 0 bases, with 22 bases spanning the gap. Germline-derived CDR1 and CDR2 are SGHAT and FQDESV (reference sequence). The CDR3 has 19 residues. CDR3 region: CASSSPGGGSPRSYNEQFF. CDR3 bases: TGTGCCAGCAGCTCCCCGGGTGGAGGGTCACCCCGCTCCTACAATGAGCAGTTCTTC.

V is TRBV11-3 and J is TRBJ2-1; 7 bases match TRBD2. This CDR3 has 17 amino acids. Germline V gene lookup returns CDR1 SGHNT and CDR2 YENEEA. CDR3 bases: TGTCCAAGCAACTTAGGTCGGGGGGAGTGGGGTGTCGATGAGCAGTTCTTC. Translated: CPSNLGRGEWGVDEQFF.

In the case of this clonotype: One end of the junction is discordant with germline, which a read error may explain. This rearrangement joins TRBV6-5 to TRBJ2-7; D might be TRBD2 (5 bases). The CDR3 length is 15 residues. The germline CDR1 and CDR2 sequences are MNHEY and SVGAGI. The DNA for the CDR3 is TGTGCCGGCAGCTACTCGAGTCCTAGCAGGTACGAGCAGTACTTC. Protein sequence: CAGSYSSPSRYEQYF.

Within the sample, this clonotype is medium-sized. The CDR3 loop is CASSPSLNTEAFF. CDR3 in DNA: TGTGCCAGCAGCCCTAGTTTGAACACTGAAGCTTTCTTT. The chain combines TRBV11-2 with TRBJ1-1; D uncertain. There are 13 residues in the CDR3. V lost 5 bases and J lost 0, with 7 bases in between. Germline-derived CDR1 and CDR2 are SGHAT and FQNNGV.

The chain joins TRBV29-1 to TRBJ1-1; no firm D call. The CDR3 runs 11 residues. The germline gives CDR1 SQVTM, CDR2 ANQGSEA. V lost 6 bases, J lost 12 bases, and 17 bases lay in between. DNA for the CDR3: TGCAGCGTAGCCACCGAAGCTATCACTTTCTTT. Encoded protein: CSVATEAITFF. Combining the CDR3 with reference TRBV29-1 and TRBJ1-1 gives the whole variable domain SAVISQKPSRDICQRGTSLTIQCQVDSQVTMMFWYRQQPGQSLTLIATANQGSEATYESGFVIDKFPISRPNLTFSTLTVSNMSPEDSSIYLCSVATEAITFFGQGTRLTVV.

On this clonotype: Its ends do not fully match the called genes, so a read error is possible. The gene calls are TRBV13 and TRBJ2-7; D perhaps matches TRBD2 (6 bases). The germline gives CDR1 PRHDT, CDR2 FYEKMQ (reference sequence). The CDR3 has 13 residues. CDR3 sequence (DNA): TGTGCCAGCAGATTAGCGGCCCGGGACGAGAAGTACTTC. It yields the protein CASRLAARDEKYF. Looking up the rest from reference TRBV13 and TRBJ2-7 gives the full variable domain: AAGVIQSPRHLIKEKRETATLKCYPIPRHDTVYWYQQGPGQDPQFLISFYEKMQSDKGSIPDRFSAQQFSDYHSELNMSSLELGDSALYFCASRLAARDEKYFGPGTRLTVT.

Concerning this clonotype itself: Possible read error: a much larger clone is one base away. The CDR3 DNA reads TGTGCCTGGAATAGGCAGGGCCCAGATACGCAGTATTTT. As protein: CAWNRQGPDTQYF. The chain has TRBV30 and TRBJ2-3; TRBD1 might be the D (5 bases). Trimming removed 4 bases from V and 4 bases from J, with 12 bases in between. The CDR3 totals 13 residues. Germline V gene lookup returns CDR1 GTSNPN and CDR2 SVGIG (reference sequence).

On this clonotype itself: A much larger clone lies a single base off, so this may be a read error. The chain recombines TRBV7-9 with TRBJ1-2, with 7 nucleotides matching TRBD1. This CDR3 has 12 residues. CDR1 is SEHNR, CDR2 FQNEAQ, per germline (reference sequence). The CDR3 DNA reads as TGTCCCAGCAGCCTTGACAGGGATGGCTACACCTTC. Its protein product is CPSSLDRDGYTF.

This chain uses TRBV7-3 with TRBJ2-1; 8 positions agree with TRBD1. J lost 6 bases, V lost 5 bases, and 6 bases had no gene match. The CDR3 consists of 14 residues. Germline CDR1 is SGHTA and CDR2 is FQGTGA. The CDR3 spells CASSQHRGANEQFF. The CDR3 nucleotides read TGTGCCAGCAGCCAACACAGGGGGGCCAATGAGCAGTTCTTC. The full variable domain, in which reference TRBV7-3 and TRBJ2-1 provide the parts outside the CDR3, is GAGVSQTPSNKVTEKGKYVELRCDPISGHTALYWYRQSLGQGPEFLIYFQGTGAADDSGLPNDRFFAVRPEGSVSTLKIQRTERGDSAVYLCASSQHRGANEQFFGPGTRLTVL.

With respect to this clonotype: Germline and junction disagree at one end, which may indicate a read error. The CDR3 sequence: CASGAGDYGYTF. The DNA of the CDR3 is TGTGCCAGCGGTGCCGGAGACTATGGTTACACCTTC. The rearrangement links TRBV6-1 to TRBJ1-2; no clear D gene. This CDR3 contains 12 residues. Germline-derived CDR1 and CDR2 are MNHNS and SASEGT.

In the case of this clonotype: One junction end does not reproduce the germline sequence, and a read error may be involved. This chain links TRBV11-2 with TRBJ1-2; D possibly corresponds to TRBD1 (5 bases). Germline CDR1 and CDR2: SGHAT and FQNNGV. The CDR3 extends over 14 amino acids. CDR3 in amino acids: CASSITHGGDGYTF. CDR3 sequence (DNA): TGTGCCAGCAGCATCACACATGGGGGGGATGGCTACACCTTT.

The J gene is TRBJ2-3, the V gene TRBV6-2 or TRBV6-3; 7 bases agree with TRBD2. Germline V gives CDR1 MNHEY, CDR2 SVGEGT. V lost 2 bases, J lost 1 base, and 6 bases stayed unmatched. The CDR3 covers 16 residues. CDR3 in DNA: TGTGCCAGCAGTTACGGGCCCGGGAGGTGCACAGATACGCAGTATTTT. Protein sequence: CASSYGPGRCTDTQYF.

As for this clonotype: This clone may be a read error of a much larger clone one base away. The rearrangement uses TRBV11-3 and TRBJ1-1; D is ambiguous. The germline V gene has CDR1 SGHNT and CDR2 YENEEA. The CDR3 spans 18 residues. CDR3 protein: CASSQSWAGLIMNTEALF. CDR3 in DNA: TGTGCCAGCAGCCAATCGTGGGCGGGTTTAATCATGAACACTGAAGCTCTCTTT. The whole variable domain, filled in from reference TRBV11-3 and TRBJ1-1, reads EAGVVQSPRYKIIEKKQPVAFWCNPISGHNTLYWYLQNLGQGPELLIRYENEEAVDDSQLPKDRFSAERLKGVDSTLKIQPAELGDSAVYLCASSQSWAGLIMNTEALFGQGTRLTVV.

In regard to this clonotype: This CDR3 is missing its conserved last phenylalanine or tryptophan, likely due to a read error. The limits of the CDR3 on the DNA are not certain, so only TCRdb's listed CDR3 is given. The V gene is TRBV5-1, the J gene TRBJ2-5; TRBD2, the table's D call, lacks a check against the DNA. Germline CDR1 SGHRS, CDR2 YFSETQ. The CDR3 sequence runs 12 residues, both termini included. Here the CDR3 reads CVSSADRALKYL.

Comment on this clonotype: This sequence may be a read error, since a much larger clone differs from it by one base. CDR3 DNA sequence: TGCGCCAGCAGCTTACTAGCGGGAATGGGGGAGACCCGGTACTTC. Encoded protein: CASSLLAGMGETRYF. J is TRBJ2-5 and V is TRBV5-1, with 10 positions matching TRBD2. There are 15 residues in the CDR3. Germline V gene lookup returns CDR1 SGHRS and CDR2 YFSETQ.